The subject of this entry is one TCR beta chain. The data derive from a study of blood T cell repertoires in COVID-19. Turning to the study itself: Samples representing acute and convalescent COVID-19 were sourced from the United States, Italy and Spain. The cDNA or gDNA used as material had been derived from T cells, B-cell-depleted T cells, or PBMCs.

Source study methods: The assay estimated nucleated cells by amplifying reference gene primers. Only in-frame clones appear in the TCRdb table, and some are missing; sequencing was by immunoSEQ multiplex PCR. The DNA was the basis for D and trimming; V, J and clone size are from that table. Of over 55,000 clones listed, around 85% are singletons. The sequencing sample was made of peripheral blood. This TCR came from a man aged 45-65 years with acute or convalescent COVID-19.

The chain's CDR3 is CASSLGGSSSYGYTF. DNA of the CDR3: TGTGCCAGCAGCTTAGGAGGGTCAAGCTCCTATGGCTACACCTTC. The chain joins TRBV11-1 to TRBJ1-2; no reliable D call. Trimming pared 1 base from V and 4 bases from J, leaving 13 bases between. This CDR3 contains 15 residues. Germline CDR1 SGHAT, CDR2 FQDESV (reference sequence).